The rows below give T cell receptor beta chains drawn from one sample of a study of blood T cell repertoires in COVID-19. Clones were sequenced by immunoSEQ multiplex PCR, and TCRdb holds only the in-frame ones, with some missing. The data contain tens of thousands of clones, roughly 86% of them seen just once; the ten biggest clones take up about 16%. Sequencing was performed on peripheral blood. All receptors derive from a man in his fifties or sixties with active or convalescent COVID-19. Both conserved end residues are part of each CDR3. Fields, in order: V gene, J gene, CDR3 protein.

v_call: TRBV7-2
j_call: TRBJ2-7
cdr3_aa: CASSLGSGLVSYEQYF

v_call: TRBV2
j_call: TRBJ2-4
cdr3_aa: CASSEVGGAKNIQYF

v_call: TRBV6-5
j_call: TRBJ1-4
cdr3_aa: CASGSGTNEKLFF

v_call: TRBV5-6
j_call: TRBJ1-4
cdr3_aa: CASSLDGVNEKLFF

v_call: TRBV30
j_call: TRBJ1-6
cdr3_aa: CARSQGSSYNSPLHF

v_call: TRBV6-7
j_call: TRBJ2-2
cdr3_aa: CASSYLVAANTGELFF

v_call: TRBV7-9
j_call: TRBJ1-4
cdr3_aa: CASSLAQATNEKLFF

v_call: TRBV7-9
j_call: TRBJ1-2
cdr3_aa: CASSRTGGGYTF

v_call: TRBV29-1
j_call: TRBJ1-2
cdr3_aa: CSVVVGSGQSGYTF

v_call: TRBV18
j_call: TRBJ1-5
cdr3_aa: CASSPREWQGGNQPQHF

v_call: TRBV5-4
j_call: TRBJ1-1
cdr3_aa: CASSSPTGGFAEAFF

v_call: TRBV7-8
j_call: TRBJ2-7
cdr3_aa: CASSFAGDEQYF

v_call: TRBV19
j_call: TRBJ2-3
cdr3_aa: CASSKTLAGGTDTQYF

v_call: TRBV3-1/TRBV3-2
j_call: TRBJ1-4
cdr3_aa: CASSQGQGREKLFF

v_call: TRBV7-8
j_call: TRBJ1-5
cdr3_aa: CASSSPSGSQPQHF

v_call: TRBV15
j_call: TRBJ1-2
cdr3_aa: CATSRDPGVNYGYTF

v_call: TRBV9
j_call: TRBJ2-1
cdr3_aa: CASSVAQGVYNEQFF

v_call: TRBV11-2
j_call: TRBJ1-5
cdr3_aa: CASSVGTAQPQHF

v_call: TRBV28
j_call: TRBJ2-7
cdr3_aa: CASSVTGGGYEQYF

v_call: TRBV7-8
j_call: TRBJ1-6
cdr3_aa: CASSYDRTDNSPLHF

v_call: TRBV10-2
j_call: TRBJ2-1
cdr3_aa: CASIRGGSYNEQFF

v_call: TRBV7-9
j_call: TRBJ1-2
cdr3_aa: CASSFQGSTGYTF

v_call: TRBV4-2
j_call: TRBJ2-5
cdr3_aa: CASSQRLAGGLETQYF

v_call: TRBV19
j_call: TRBJ1-4
cdr3_aa: CASSIRLRQVRAEKLFF

v_call: TRBV14
j_call: TRBJ1-4
cdr3_aa: CASRDQGAANEKLFF

v_call: TRBV14
j_call: TRBJ1-2
cdr3_aa: CASSQDRSYGYTF

v_call: TRBV28
j_call: TRBJ2-7
cdr3_aa: CASNSGAYPYSYEQYF

v_call: TRBV12-3/TRBV12-4
j_call: TRBJ1-1
cdr3_aa: CASSFIGGTEAFF

v_call: TRBV29-1
j_call: TRBJ1-1
cdr3_aa: CSVAIQGNTEAFF

v_call: TRBV7-2
j_call: TRBJ2-2
cdr3_aa: CASSPDRAGELFF

v_call: TRBV6-1
j_call: TRBJ2-5
cdr3_aa: CASSERFGGGATEETQYF

v_call: TRBV30
j_call: TRBJ1-3
cdr3_aa: CAWVRDRYSGNTIYF

v_call: TRBV19
j_call: TRBJ2-7
cdr3_aa: CASSIGQEYEQYF

v_call: TRBV6-5
j_call: TRBJ2-5
cdr3_aa: CASGKLAGAKETQYF

v_call: TRBV12-3/TRBV12-4
j_call: TRBJ2-5
cdr3_aa: CASSFGLQETQYF

v_call: TRBV9
j_call: TRBJ2-1
cdr3_aa: CASSPRGSGGTNEQFF

v_call: TRBV4-2
j_call: TRBJ1-5
cdr3_aa: CASSPTQGQENQPQHF

v_call: TRBV9
j_call: TRBJ2-2
cdr3_aa: CASSEGQPNTGELFF

v_call: TRBV7-8
j_call: TRBJ2-7
cdr3_aa: CASSFRRLAGDEQYF

v_call: TRBV5-1
j_call: TRBJ2-1
cdr3_aa: CASSFGTSGGAGYNEQFF

v_call: TRBV15
j_call: TRBJ2-3
cdr3_aa: CATLLSGGLRGPITDTQYF

v_call: TRBV10-2
j_call: TRBJ1-4
cdr3_aa: CASSEGRGGEKLFF

v_call: TRBV2
j_call: TRBJ2-7
cdr3_aa: CASSVRGYEQYF

v_call: TRBV18
j_call: TRBJ2-7
cdr3_aa: CASSPGTDSYEQYF

v_call: TRBV15
j_call: TRBJ1-1
cdr3_aa: CATSATGTGNTEAFF

v_call: TRBV28
j_call: TRBJ2-7
cdr3_aa: CASSPGGIPKPHEQYF

v_call: TRBV7-3
j_call: TRBJ2-1
cdr3_aa: CASSQQGAVSNEQFF

v_call: TRBV28
j_call: TRBJ1-6
cdr3_aa: CASSSPNSPLHF

v_call: TRBV2
j_call: TRBJ1-5
cdr3_aa: CASSGTGGLRSNQPQHF